Below, 5 T cell receptor beta chains from the same sample are listed, as sequenced in a study of sequential checkpoint blockade in melanoma. Sequenced by immunoSEQ multiplex PCR; TCRdb stores in-frame clones only, minus some. The data show more than 5,500 clones, roughly a fifth seen once. As for treatment: randomized to nivolumab then ipilimumab (arm A) or the reverse (arm B). Source: tumor tissue (inferred from file names), taken from a patient given nivolumab and ipilimumab in sequence. Every receptor here comes from a human donor with melanoma.

This clone came up many times. The rearrangement uses TRBV7-8 and TRBJ1-1; D not certain. CDR1 is SGHVS, CDR2 FQNEAQ, per germline. CDR3 size: 13 residues. The V gene lost 3 bases and the J gene lost 3 bases, with 8 bases spanning the gap. In DNA, the CDR3 is TGTGCCAGCAGCTTTGTATCAGACACTGAAGCTTTCTTT. Translation: CASSFVSDTEAFF. Drawing the rest from reference TRBV7-8 and TRBJ1-1, the complete variable domain is GAGVSQSPRYKVAKRGQDVALRCDPISGHVSLFWYQQALGQGPEFLTYFQNEAQLDKSGLPSDRFFAERPEGSVSTLKIQRTQQEDSAVYLCASSFVSDTEAFFGQGTRLTVV.

V and J are TRBV1 and TRBJ1-2. TRBV1 is given as a pseudogene. The CDR3 is 17 amino acids. The CDR3 DNA sequence: TGCGCCAGCAGCCAAGATTTTCAGCGGAGTTTCTGGTATGGCTACACCTTC. Translating it yields CASSQDFQRSFWYGYTF.

This clone is medium-sized within its sample. The gene calls are TRBV11-3 and TRBJ1-1; D is unresolved. The CDR3 contains 16 residues. The germline gives CDR1 SGHNT, CDR2 YENEEA. V shed 2 bases and J shed 2 bases, with 15 bases lying between them. The CDR3: CASSLSWKWNNTEAFF. CDR3 nucleotide sequence: TGTGCCAGCAGCTTATCTTGGAAGTGGAACAACACTGAAGCTTTCTTT.

This clone was counted only a few times. The chain carries TRBV6-8 and TRBJ1-1, with 11 bases matching TRBD1. V shed 7 bases, J shed 8 bases, and the junction held 15 bases outside the gene matches. Germline V lookup: CDR1 MNHGY, CDR2 SAAAGT. The CDR3 runs 16 residues. The chain's CDR3 is CASKTLRTGGAGEAFF. The CDR3 region has the DNA TGTGCCAGCAAAACCCTCCGGACAGGGGGCGCGGGAGAAGCTTTCTTT.

This clone is medium-sized in the sample. The chain couples TRBV6-8 to TRBJ2-7, with 7 bases lining up with TRBD1. CDR3 length: 13 amino acids. With V trimmed by 6 bases and J by 3 bases, 5 bases remained unmatched. Germline CDR1 is MNHGY and CDR2 is SAAAGT. The CDR3 DNA follows: TGTGCCAGCAGCTTCGGGACAGTCTACGAGCAGTACTTC. Translation: CASSFGTVYEQYF.